Below, 6 T cell receptor beta chains from the same sample are listed, as sequenced in a study of blood T cell repertoires in COVID-19. The protocol was immunoSEQ multiplex PCR, while the TCRdb copy is restricted to in-frame clones and leaves out a portion. The sample lists roughly 230,000 clones, around 91% occurring once. Material: peripheral blood. The receptors derive from a woman aged 60-75 years with COVID-19, enrolled during active disease.

This rearrangement joins TRBV7-2 to TRBJ1-2; D gene uncertain. Germline V CDR1 and CDR2: SGHTA, FQGNSA. Trimming removed 1 base from V and 8 bases from J, with 17 bases in between. The CDR3 is made up of 15 amino acids. The CDR3 here is CASSLDAGSSIGYTF. CDR3 sequence (DNA): TGTGCCAGCAGCTTAGATGCAGGTTCTTCTATCGGCTACACCTTC.

J is TRBJ1-1 and V is TRBV4-2, with 7 nucleotides matching TRBD1. V gave up 2 bases and J gave up 5 bases; unmatched junction bases: 5. This CDR3 spans 14 amino acids. CDR1 and CDR2 (germline): LGHNA, YNFKEQ. CDR3 sequence (DNA): TGTGCCAGCAGCCAAACCCACAGGGGTACTGAAGCTTTCTTT. It yields the protein CASSQTHRGTEAFF.

The chain has TRBV5-6 and TRBJ1-5, with TRBD1 identical over 11 bases. CDR1 and CDR2 (germline): SGHDT, YYEEEE. V shed 3 bases, J shed 0 bases, and the junction held 5 bases outside the gene matches. The CDR3 spans 17 residues. The CDR3 is CASSSGQGAYSNQPQHF. CDR3 coding DNA: TGTGCCAGCAGCTCCGGACAGGGGGCGTATAGCAATCAGCCCCAGCATTTT. Based on the CDR3 plus reference TRBV5-6 and TRBJ1-5, the full variable domain is DAGVTQSPTHLIKTRGQQVTLRCSPKSGHDTVSWYQQALGQGPQFIFQYYEEEERQRGNFPDRFSGHQFPNYSSELNVNALLLGDSALYLCASSSGQGAYSNQPQHFGDGTRLSIL.

The J gene is TRBJ1-2, the V gene TRBV9; 8 bases fit TRBD1. J lost 3 bases, V lost 4 bases, and 14 bases had no gene match. The CDR3 spans 17 residues. Germline V gives CDR1 SGDLS, CDR2 YYNGEE. CDR3 in amino acids: CASSKTGAPIRDYGYTF. DNA of the CDR3: TGTGCCAGCAGCAAGACAGGGGCCCCCATCAGGGACTATGGCTACACCTTC.

The chain employs TRBV2 and TRBJ2-5, with D maybe TRBD2 (5 bases). From germline, CDR1 is SNHLY and CDR2 FYNNEI. The CDR3 has 16 amino acids. V lost 7 bases and J 4 bases, leaving 22 bases between the germline ends. CDR3 nucleotide sequence: TGTGCCAGCATTCGGACTTCCGCTGCAGTTGCAGAGACCCAGTACTTC. It codes for CASIRTSAAVAETQYF.

J is TRBJ2-5 and V is TRBV12-3 or TRBV12-4; no reliable D call. The CDR3 extends over 13 amino acids. The V and J ends lost 6 bases and 1 base respectively, with 9 bases between them. The chain's CDR3 is CASSWASQETQYF. The CDR3 DNA follows: TGTGCCAGCAGCTGGGCTTCCCAAGAGACCCAGTACTTC.